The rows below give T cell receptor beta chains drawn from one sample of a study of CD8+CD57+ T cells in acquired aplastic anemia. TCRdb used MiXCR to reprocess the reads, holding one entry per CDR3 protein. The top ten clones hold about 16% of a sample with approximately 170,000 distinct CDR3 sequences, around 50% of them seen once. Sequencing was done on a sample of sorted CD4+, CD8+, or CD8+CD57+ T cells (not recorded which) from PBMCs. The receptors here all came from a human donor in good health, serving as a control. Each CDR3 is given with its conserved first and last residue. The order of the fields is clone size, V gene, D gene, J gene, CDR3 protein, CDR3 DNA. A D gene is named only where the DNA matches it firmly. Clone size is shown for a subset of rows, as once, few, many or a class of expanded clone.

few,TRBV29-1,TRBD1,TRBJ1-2,CSVEEQGAGGYTF,TGCAGCGTTGAGGAACAGGGGGCCGGTGGCTACACCTTC
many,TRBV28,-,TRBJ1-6,CASSQRQNSPLHF,TGTGCCAGCAGTCAACGACAGAATTCACCCCTCCACTTT
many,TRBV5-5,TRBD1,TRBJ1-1,CASSLSRGRGNTEAFF,TGTGCCAGCAGCTTGTCGAGGGGGCGAGGGAACACTGAAGCTTTCTTT
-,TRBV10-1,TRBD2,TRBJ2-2,CAIRSGGRDTGELFF,TGTGCCATCAGGAGCGGGGGGCGCGACACCGGGGAGCTGTTTTTT
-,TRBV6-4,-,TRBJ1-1,CASIQGWATEAFF,TGTGCCAGCATACAGGGCTGGGCCACTGAAGCTTTCTTT
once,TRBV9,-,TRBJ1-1,CASSALTGPEAFF,TGTGCCAGCAGCGCGCTAACAGGGCCTGAAGCTTTCTTT
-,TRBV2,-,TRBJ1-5,CASSDGGNQPQHF,TGTGCCAGCAGTGATGGGGGTAATCAGCCCCAGCATTTT
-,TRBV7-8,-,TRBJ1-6,CASTSTGGNQPLHF,TGTGCCAGCACCTCGACAGGAGGCAATCAGCCCCTCCACTTT
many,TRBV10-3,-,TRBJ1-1,CAISESPSLSDTEAFF,TGTGCCATCAGTGAGTCCCCGAGTTTATCGGACACTGAAGCTTTCTTT
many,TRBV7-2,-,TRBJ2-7,CASSLDHREKVKNEQYF,TGTGCCAGCAGCTTAGACCACAGGGAAAAGGTTAAGAACGAGCAGTACTTC
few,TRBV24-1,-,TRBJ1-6,CATIRPPGPPYPLHF,TGTGCCACCATCCGCCCCCCGGGACCGCCTTATCCCCTCCACTTT
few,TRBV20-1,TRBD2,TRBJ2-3,CSASGRGGGAVQTDTQYF,TGCAGTGCTAGTGGACGGGGCGGGGGGGCTGTACAGACAGATACGCAGTATTTT
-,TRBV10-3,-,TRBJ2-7,CAISDGIQGNTGEQYF,TGTGCCATCAGTGACGGGATACAGGGAAACACCGGGGAGCAGTACTTC
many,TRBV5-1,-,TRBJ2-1,CASSLEKYNEQFF,TGCGCCAGCAGCTTGGAAAAATACAATGAGCAGTTCTTC
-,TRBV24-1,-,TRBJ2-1,CATSDTGTGRYEQFF,TGTGCCACCAGTGACACCGGGACTGGTCGGTATGAGCAGTTCTTC
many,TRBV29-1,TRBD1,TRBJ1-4,CSVTRGGNEKLFF,TGCAGCGTTACCAGGGGGGGTAATGAAAAACTGTTTTTT
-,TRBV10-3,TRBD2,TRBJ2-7,CAISGTSDYEQYF,TGTGCCATCAGTGGCACTAGCGACTACGAGCAGTACTTC
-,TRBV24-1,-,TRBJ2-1,CATSDTVNIEQFF,TGTGCCACCAGTGATACCGTTAATATCGAGCAGTTCTTC
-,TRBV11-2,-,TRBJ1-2,CASSLDQDYYGYTF,TGTGCCAGCAGCTTAGACCAGGACTACTATGGCTACACCTTC
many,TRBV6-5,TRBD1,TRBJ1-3,CASSYSGDSSGNTIYF,TGTGCCAGCAGTTACTCCGGGGACAGCTCTGGAAACACCATATATTTT
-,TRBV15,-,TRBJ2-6,CATSRVGTGANVLTF,TGTGCCACCAGCAGAGTTGGGACTGGGGCCAACGTCCTGACTTTC
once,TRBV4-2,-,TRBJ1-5,CASSQEGTAGQPQHF,TGTGCCAGCAGCCAAGAAGGGACGGCTGGTCAGCCCCAGCATTTT
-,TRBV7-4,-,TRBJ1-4,CASSLSKVNEKLFF,TGTGCCAGCAGCCTATCTAAAGTAAATGAAAAACTGTTTTTT
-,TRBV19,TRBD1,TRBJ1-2,CASTSDRVNGYTF,TGTGCCAGTACCTCCGACAGGGTAAATGGCTACACCTTC
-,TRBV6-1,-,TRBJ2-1,CASSPTEGSYNEQFF,TGTGCCAGCAGTCCGACAGAGGGGTCCTACAATGAGCAGTTCTTC
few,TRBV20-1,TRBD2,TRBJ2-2,CSARGTITGELFF,TGCAGTGCTAGGGGGACTATCACCGGGGAGCTGTTTTTT
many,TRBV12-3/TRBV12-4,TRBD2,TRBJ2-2,CASSSGGPPGELFF,TGTGCCAGCAGTTCGGGGGGGCCTCCCGGGGAGCTGTTTTTT
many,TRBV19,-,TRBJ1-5,CASSIGRGRLTSNQPQHF,TGTGCCAGTAGTATAGGAAGGGGACGGCTAACTAGCAATCAGCCCCAGCATTTT
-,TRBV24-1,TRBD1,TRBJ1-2,CATSDENRGLDGYTF,TGTGCCACCAGCGACGAGAACAGGGGTTTGGATGGCTACACCTTC
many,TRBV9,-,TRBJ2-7,CASSVGQLPSYEQYF,TGTGCCAGCAGCGTAGGTCAGTTACCCTCCTACGAGCAGTACTTC